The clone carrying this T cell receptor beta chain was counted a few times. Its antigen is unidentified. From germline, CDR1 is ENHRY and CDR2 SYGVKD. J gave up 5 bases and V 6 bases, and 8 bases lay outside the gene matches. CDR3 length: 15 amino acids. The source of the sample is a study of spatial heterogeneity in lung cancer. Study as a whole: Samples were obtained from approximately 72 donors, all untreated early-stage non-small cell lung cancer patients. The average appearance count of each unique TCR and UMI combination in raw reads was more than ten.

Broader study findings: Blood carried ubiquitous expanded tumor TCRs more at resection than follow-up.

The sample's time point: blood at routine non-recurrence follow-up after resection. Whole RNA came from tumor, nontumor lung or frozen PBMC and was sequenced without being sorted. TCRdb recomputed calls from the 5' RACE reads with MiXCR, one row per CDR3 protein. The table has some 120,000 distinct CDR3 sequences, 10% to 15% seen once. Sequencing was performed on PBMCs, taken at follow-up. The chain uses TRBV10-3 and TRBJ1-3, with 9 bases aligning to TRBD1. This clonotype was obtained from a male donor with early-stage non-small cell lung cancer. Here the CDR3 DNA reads TGTGCCATCAGGGCCCCGGGACAGGGTAGAAACACCATATATTTT. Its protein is CAIRAPGQGRNTIYF.